The entry below gives a single T cell receptor (beta chain) sequence along with its context. The data were taken from a study of blood T cell repertoires in COVID-19. Study information: Samples came from the United States, Italy and Spain, spanning acute and convalescent COVID-19. PBMCs, B-cell-depleted T cells, or T cells were the source of the cDNA or gDNA that made up the material.

Authors' processing steps: Quantification of nucleated cells was approximated via reference gene primer amplification. This table comes from immunoSEQ multiplex PCR, and its TCRdb copy is limited to in-frame clones, with some not included. From that table come the V and J calls and clone size; the DNA was used to work out D and trimming. The sample records around 40,000 clones, roughly 89% being singletons. Between the trimmed V and J ends, which lost 0 bases and 10 bases, there was a span of 13 bases. The CDR3 covers 15 residues. CDR1 is MGHRA, CDR2 YSYEKL, per germline. Sequenced material: peripheral blood. This TCR derives from a man aged 45-60 years with active COVID-19. The J gene is TRBJ1-6, the V gene TRBV4-1; D is perhaps TRBD1 (6 bases). The CDR3 DNA sequence: TGCGCCAGCAGCCAAGACTCTAACACAGGGTCACCCCTCCACTTT. This codes for CASSQDSNTGSPLHF.